Listed below are T cell receptor beta chains from one sample, sequenced in a study of memory CD4+ T cells and cytomegalovirus serostatus. Data came from immunoSEQ multiplex PCR; TCRdb stores just in-frame clones and leaves some out. The table has 35,000 to 45,000 clones, 75% to 85% seen once; the top ten hold about 1.1%. The sequenced sample consisted of memory CD4+ T cells from blood. The source of these receptors is an adult in good health and CMV-seronegative. Each CDR3 is given with its conserved first and last residue. Each record gives: D gene, clone size, V gene, J gene, CDR3 protein, CDR3 DNA. The D gene is left open where the match is weak. The size entry is marked missing in some rows and otherwise reads once, few, many or a size class.

>.|.|TRBV5-1|TRBJ2-2
CASSLEGRGTGELFF
TGCGCCAGCAGCTTGGAGGGGCGCGGCACCGGGGAGCTGTTTTTT
>TRBD1|.|TRBV5-8|TRBJ1-1
CASSLGWTGLNTEAFF
TGTGCCAGCAGCTTGGGATGGACAGGGTTGAACACTGAAGCTTTCTTT
>TRBD1|.|TRBV6-1|TRBJ1-4
CASSEARQGWGKLFF
TGTGCCAGCAGTGAAGCTAGACAGGGCTGGGGAAAACTGTTTTTT
>.|.|TRBV27|TRBJ2-7
CASSLGGGEQYF
TGTGCCAGCAGTTTGGGGGGAGGCGAGCAGTACTTC
>.|.|TRBV5-1|TRBJ2-5
CASSEKGAPARQETQYF
TGCGCCAGCAGTGAGAAAGGGGCCCCGGCACGCCAAGAGACCCAGTACTTC
>TRBD1|.|TRBV5-1|TRBJ1-4
CASSLRTGGEGKLFF
TGCGCCAGCAGCTTGCGAACAGGGGGCGAGGGAAAACTGTTTTTT
>.|few|TRBV9|TRBJ1-1
CASSVGLYTEAFF
TGTGCCAGCAGCGTAGGTCTGTACACTGAAGCTTTCTTT
>.|.|TRBV18|TRBJ1-2
CASSLGSGGYTF
TGTGCCAGCTCTCTTGGCTCGGGGGGCTACACCTTC
>.|.|TRBV5-1|TRBJ1-3
CASSLGAAASGNTIYF
TGCGCCAGCAGCTTGGGAGCTGCAGCCTCTGGAAACACCATATATTTT
>.|.|TRBV20-1|TRBJ2-5
CSATLQETQYF
TGCAGTGCTACACTCCAAGAGACCCAGTACTTC
>.|.|TRBV19|TRBJ2-1
CATSEGWRNEQFF
TGTGCCACCTCGGAGGGTTGGCGGAATGAGCAGTTCTTC
>TRBD1|.|TRBV5-1|TRBJ2-5
CASSLNGQGKETQYF
TGCGCCAGCAGCTTAAACGGACAGGGAAAAGAGACCCAGTACTTC
>TRBD1|once|TRBV5-1|TRBJ2-3
CASSLRDRFTDTQYF
TGCGCCAGCAGCTTACGGGACAGATTCACAGATACGCAGTATTTT
>.|.|TRBV25-1|TRBJ1-1
CASSEFGRSMNTEAFF
TGTGCCAGCAGTGAATTCGGACGGTCAATGAACACTGAAGCTTTCTTT
>.|.|TRBV5-6|TRBJ2-1
CASSWDRDEQFF
TGTGCCAGCAGCTGGGACCGAGATGAGCAGTTCTTC
>.|.|TRBV6-6|TRBJ2-1
CASSRGDEQFF
TGTGCCAGCAGCCGCGGGGATGAGCAGTTCTTC
>.|.|TRBV29-1|TRBJ1-2
CSVAGNYGYTF
TGCAGCGTTGCGGGGAACTATGGCTACACCTTC
>.|few|TRBV6-1|TRBJ1-1
CASRTGLLNTEAFF
TGTGCCAGCAGGACAGGCCTCTTGAACACTGAAGCTTTCTTT
>.|.|TRBV7-2|TRBJ2-7
CASSLVWLAVDEQYF
TGTGCCAGCAGCTTAGTTTGGCTAGCTGTGGACGAGCAGTACTTC
>TRBD1|few|TRBV29-1|TRBJ2-2
CSAIRDRDTGELFF
TGCAGCGCAATTCGGGACAGGGACACCGGGGAGCTGTTTTTT
>.|.|TRBV18|TRBJ2-5
CASSPRPGETQYF
TGTGCCAGCTCCCCGAGGCCCGGGGAGACCCAGTACTTC
>TRBD1|few|TRBV2|TRBJ2-7
CASSPGQGTYEQYF
TGTGCCAGCAGCCCGGGACAGGGGACCTACGAGCAGTACTTC
>.|.|TRBV7-8|TRBJ1-2
CASSVEGRNYGYTF
TGTGCCAGCAGCGTCGAGGGGCGGAACTATGGCTACACCTTC
>.|.|TRBV6-5|TRBJ2-5
CASSYSNGKETQYF
TGTGCCAGCAGTTACTCGAATGGAAAAGAGACCCAGTACTTC
>.|once|TRBV7-2|TRBJ1-5
CASSLESGDNQPQHF
TGTGCCAGCAGCTTAGAATCCGGGGATAATCAGCCCCAGCATTTT
>.|once|TRBV7-2|TRBJ2-4
CASSLGQNLAKNIQYF
TGTGCCAGCAGCTTAGGACAGAACCTAGCCAAAAACATTCAGTACTTC
>.|.|TRBV27|TRBJ2-3
CASIPREGSDTQYF
TGTGCCAGCATCCCCCGAGAGGGATCGGATACGCAGTATTTT
>.|once|TRBV7-9|TRBJ2-5
CASSLSGKTQYF
TGTGCCAGCAGCTTGAGTGGGAAGACCCAGTACTTC
>.|.|TRBV5-4|TRBJ2-5
CASSSPGLQQETQYF
TGTGCCAGCAGCTCACCTGGACTACAACAAGAGACCCAGTACTTC
>.|few|TRBV10-2|TRBJ2-1
CACSKDRSYNEQFF
TGCGCCTGCTCCAAGGATCGCTCCTACAATGAGCAGTTCTTC
>TRBD1|.|TRBV10-3|TRBJ1-1
CAISDPGTGGIVTEAFF
TGTGCCATCAGTGATCCAGGGACAGGGGGTATAGTCACTGAAGCTTTCTTT
>TRBD2|.|TRBV7-2|TRBJ2-7
CASSSSSGRAYEQYF
TGTGCCAGCAGCTCGTCTAGCGGGAGGGCCTACGAGCAGTACTTC
>.|.|TRBV20-1|TRBJ1-2
CSARNYGYTF
TGCAGTGCTAGGAACTATGGCTACACCTTC
>.|.|TRBV18|TRBJ1-2
CASSPRTDTNYGYTF
TGTGCCAGCTCACCTCGGACAGATACTAACTATGGCTACACCTTC
>.|.|TRBV5-5|TRBJ1-2
CASSLEGYGGYTF
TGTGCCAGCAGCTTGGAGGGATACGGCGGCTACACCTTC
>TRBD2|.|TRBV18|TRBJ2-3
CASSPGLAPDTQYF
TGTGCCAGCTCACCCGGACTAGCCCCAGATACGCAGTATTTT
>TRBD1|.|TRBV9|TRBJ1-2
CASSTTDRNDYGYTF
TGTGCCAGCAGCACTACGGACAGGAACGACTATGGCTACACCTTC
>.|few|TRBV27|TRBJ1-2
CASSLKLRADGYTF
TGTGCCAGCAGTTTAAAACTCAGGGCTGACGGCTACACCTTC
>TRBD2|.|TRBV5-1|TRBJ2-3
CASKSGGSTDTQYF
TGCGCCAGCAAAAGCGGGGGAAGCACAGATACGCAGTATTTT
>.|few|TRBV19|TRBJ2-3
CASSIISSTDTQYF
TGTGCCAGTAGTATAATCTCTAGCACAGATACGCAGTATTTT
>TRBD1|.|TRBV10-3|TRBJ1-2
CAIHPGTEAGYTF
TGTGCCATCCATCCCGGGACAGAGGCTGGCTACACCTTC
>TRBD2|.|TRBV5-6|TRBJ2-1
CASSFARLAAYNEQFF
TGTGCCAGCAGCTTCGCAAGACTAGCGGCCTACAATGAGCAGTTCTTC
>.|.|TRBV2|TRBJ1-5
CASREGLYSNQPQHF
TGTGCCAGCAGGGAGGGCCTCTATAGCAATCAGCCCCAGCATTTT
>.|.|TRBV30|TRBJ1-1
CATGDTEAFF
TGTGCCACCGGGGACACTGAAGCTTTCTTT
>TRBD2|.|TRBV7-2|TRBJ2-1
CASSLPRASGRSDYNEQFF
TGTGCCAGCAGCTTACCTAGGGCTAGCGGGAGGTCCGACTACAATGAGCAGTTCTTC
>.|once|TRBV10-3|TRBJ2-2
CAITGVSAGELFF
TGTGCCATCACGGGGGTATCGGCCGGGGAGCTGTTTTTT
>TRBD1|once|TRBV12-5|TRBJ2-7
CASGAGQGSYEQYF
TGTGCTAGTGGCGCCGGACAGGGTAGCTACGAGCAGTACTTC
>.|.|TRBV7-2|TRBJ1-1
CASRRGNTEAFF
TGTGCCAGCAGACGGGGGAACACTGAAGCTTTCTTT
>.|.|TRBV5-5|TRBJ1-1
CASSLLPDSRAFF
TGTGCCAGCAGCTTGCTCCCCGACAGTCGAGCTTTCTTT
>.|few|TRBV7-7|TRBJ2-3
CASSAAPTDTQYF
TGTGCTAGCAGCGCGGCCCCCACAGATACGCAGTATTTT
>TRBD2|.|TRBV18|TRBJ2-1
CASSPPGLADLYNEQFF
TGTGCCAGCTCACCACCGGGACTAGCGGACCTGTACAATGAGCAGTTCTTC
>.|.|TRBV6-6|TRBJ1-1
CASSYRLQMNTEAFF
TGTGCCAGCAGTTACCGTCTACAAATGAACACTGAAGCTTTCTTT
>TRBD1|.|TRBV2|TRBJ1-2
CASLPDRGRDYTF
TGTGCCAGCCTGCCGGACAGGGGAAGGGACTACACCTTC
>.|.|TRBV6-4|TRBJ1-1
CASSAEEGMTEAFF
TGTGCCAGCAGTGCGGAGGAGGGGATGACTGAAGCTTTCTTT
>.|.|TRBV5-1|TRBJ2-2
CASSPETSRSTGELFF
TGCGCCAGCAGCCCGGAGACTAGTCGGTCCACCGGGGAGCTGTTTTTT
>.|.|TRBV4-2|TRBJ1-1
CASSQDEVRDTEAFF
TGTGCCAGCAGCCAAGATGAAGTTCGGGACACTGAAGCTTTCTTT
>.|.|TRBV7-2|TRBJ2-7
CASSSEGGNEQYF
TGTGCCAGCAGCTCCGAGGGAGGAAACGAGCAGTACTTC